This T cell receptor (beta chain) was captured by sequencing in a study of T-cell reconstitution after alpha-beta-depleted transplantation in children. Study results and limitations: High day-60 TCRbeta diversity in some patients came from surviving recipient T cells and thymic progenitors.

This clonotype was recorded a few times. Its antigen is unidentified. One end of the junction does not line up with germline, which may come from a read error. Unique molecular identifiers were incorporated when the TCRbeta library was constructed. TCRdb reprocessed the PCR reads via MiXCR and lists one record per CDR3 protein. The data contain hundreds of thousands of distinct CDR3 sequences, about a sixth of them singletons. The clonotype originates from a boy less than two years old who had a stem cell transplant for Wiskott-Aldrich syndrome, so the T cells may come from the graft donor. The sample here was PBMCs, mostly from graft donor cells, taken 360 days after TCRalphabeta/CD19-depleted stem cell transplant.

The CDR3 spells CAISESTSGGATDTQYF. CDR3 nucleotides: TGTGCCATCAGTGAGTCTACGAGCGGGGGGGCGACAGACACGCAGTATTTT. The chain joins TRBV10-3 to TRBJ2-3; 10 nucleotides line up with TRBD2. The CDR3 contains 17 residues. Germline V lookup: CDR1 ENHRY, CDR2 SYGVKD.